These 17 T cell receptor beta chains originate from one sample sequenced in a study of blood T cell repertoires in COVID-19. Libraries were prepared by immunoSEQ multiplex PCR; TCRdb keeps only in-frame clonotypes and omits some of them. The profile shows tens of thousands of clones, about 93% of them singletons. Sequenced sample: peripheral blood. The receptors here all came from an elderly man with acute or convalescent COVID-19.

The V and J genes are TRBV4-1 and TRBJ1-6, with a tentative D call TRBD1 (5 bases). V gave up 4 bases and J gave up 8 bases, with 18 bases separating them. Germline V lookup: CDR1 MGHRA, CDR2 YSYEKL. This CDR3 contains 16 residues. The CDR3: CASSLRPQEGDSPLHF. In DNA form, the CDR3 reads TGCGCCAGCAGCCTGAGGCCACAGGAAGGCGATTCACCCCTCCACTTT.

The rearrangement joins TRBV6-1 to TRBJ2-5; possibly TRBD2 for D (5 bases). Germline CDR1 and CDR2: MNHNS and SASEGT. Trimming took off 2 bases at V and 5 bases at J, with 15 bases between the two ends. The CDR3 sequence is 15 residues long. The CDR3 reads CASSESLDSWETQYF. CDR3 DNA sequence: TGTGCCAGCAGTGAATCCCTGGACTCGTGGGAGACCCAGTACTTC.

The V gene is TRBV21-1, the J gene TRBJ1-6. TRBV21-1 is a known pseudogene. CDR3 size: 15 residues. This CDR3 reads CASSKVAAEYSPLHF. The CDR3 region has the DNA TGTGCCAGCAGCAAAGTTGCGGCAGAATATTCACCCCTCCACTTT.

The chain combines TRBV6-5 with TRBJ2-5; 8 positions match TRBD2. Germline V gene lookup returns CDR1 MNHEY and CDR2 SVGAGI. This CDR3 is 14 amino acids long. J gave up 4 bases and V 6 bases, and 7 bases lay outside the gene matches. CDR3 region: CASSPTGGRETQYF. The CDR3 DNA reads as TGTGCCAGCAGCCCGACGGGGGGGCGAGAGACCCAGTACTTC.

The chain employs TRBV6-4 and TRBJ2-2; D not resolved. CDR1 MRHNA and CDR2 SNTAGT come from the germline V gene. This CDR3 contains 14 residues. V lost 6 bases and J lost 6, with 14 bases in between. The CDR3 here is CASSIDLLAGELFF. Written as DNA, the CDR3 is TGTGCCAGCAGCATCGACTTACTGGCCGGGGAGCTGTTTTTT.

This rearrangement joins TRBV6-5 to TRBJ2-6, with 7 positions matching TRBD1. V was pared by 6 bases and J by 8 bases, with 4 bases of the junction left unmatched. The CDR3 is 13 residues long. Germline CDR1 MNHEY, CDR2 SVGAGI. The CDR3 sequence is CASRRDSTNVLTF. The CDR3 region has the DNA TGTGCCAGCAGGAGGGACAGTACCAACGTCCTGACTTTC.

CDR3 amino acids: CASRPLTSGGGHDTQYF. Here the CDR3 DNA reads TGTGCCAGTAGGCCCCTGACTAGCGGGGGGGGCCATGATACGCAGTATTTT. J is TRBJ2-3 and V is TRBV19; 14 positions match TRBD2. The germline V gene has CDR1 LNHDA and CDR2 SQIVND (reference sequence). The CDR3 is 17 amino acids. The J segment lost 6 bases and the V segment lost 6 bases, leaving 11 bases of the junction unmatched.

This CDR3 is CASSFRVGETQYF. The CDR3 DNA is TGTGCCAGCAGTTTTCGGGTTGGAGAGACCCAGTACTTC. V and J are TRBV12-3 or TRBV12-4 and TRBJ2-5; D is unresolved. This CDR3 is 13 amino acids long. V lost 3 bases and J lost 4, with 9 bases in between.

V usage is TRBV19 and J usage is TRBJ2-1; 12 nucleotides agree with TRBD2. CDR1 and CDR2 from the germline V gene are LNHDA and SQIVND (reference sequence). CDR3 length: 16 residues. V shed 2 bases, J shed 7 bases, and the junction held 6 bases outside the gene matches. The CDR3 sequence: CASSIWLAGGQNEQFF. Here the CDR3 DNA reads TGTGCCAGTAGTATATGGCTAGCGGGGGGGCAGAATGAGCAGTTCTTC.

The rearrangement joins TRBV10-3 to TRBJ2-3; 10 bases are shared with TRBD1. The germline gives CDR1 ENHRY, CDR2 SYGVKD. CDR3 length equals 15 residues. V lost 6 bases, J lost 4 bases, and 7 bases stayed unmatched. CDR3 loop: CAIRPGQGRADTQYF. As DNA, the CDR3 is TGTGCCATCAGGCCGGGACAGGGGAGAGCAGATACGCAGTATTTT.

There are a few counts of this clone. The chain is built from TRBV5-8 and TRBJ2-5, with D maybe TRBD1 (6 bases). The germline V gene encodes CDR1 SGHTS and CDR2 YDEGEE. There are 15 residues in the CDR3. Trimming stripped 4 bases from V and 4 bases from J, with 17 bases between. CDR3 amino acids: CASSPPGRGRETQYF. The DNA for the CDR3 is TGTGCCAGCAGCCCCCCTGGAAGGGGGAGAGAGACCCAGTACTTC.

V gene TRBV6-1 combines with J gene TRBJ1-1; possibly TRBD1 for D (5 bases). The ends were cut back, 1 base at V and 1 base at J, with 16 bases in the middle. The CDR3 runs 17 residues. Germline V gives CDR1 MNHNS, CDR2 SASEGT. Written as DNA, the CDR3 is TGTGCCAGCAGTGAAGTGGGGGGAGGGTGGTGGAACACTGAAGCTTTCTTT. Encoded protein: CASSEVGGGWWNTEAFF.

This clone was seen a single time. The chain employs TRBV2 and TRBJ1-5; no clear D. V was cut by 7 bases and J by 4 bases, with 20 bases left in between. Germline V gene lookup returns CDR1 SNHLY and CDR2 FYNNEI. The CDR3 length is 16 residues. The DNA for the CDR3 is TGTGCCAGCACGTTGGGAAGGGCTGCGGGTAATCAGCCCCAGCATTTT. Protein product: CASTLGRAAGNQPQHF.

The chain uses TRBV7-9 and TRBJ2-7; 10 positions agree with TRBD1. Germline V gene data show CDR1 as SEHNR and CDR2 as FQNEAQ (reference sequence). The CDR3 spans 17 residues. Germline trimming cut 5 bases from V and 0 bases from J; bases unmatched to any gene: 10. The CDR3 loop is CASSLGDRGYLSYEQYF. The DNA for the CDR3 is TGTGCCAGCAGCCTCGGGGACAGGGGCTACCTCTCCTACGAGCAGTACTTC. Full variable domain (rest looked up from reference TRBV7-9 and TRBJ2-7): DTGVSQNPRHKITKRGQNVTFRCDPISEHNRLYWYRQTLGQGPEFLTYFQNEAQLEKSRLLSDRFSAERPKGSFSTLEIQRTEQGDSAMYLCASSLGDRGYLSYEQYFGPGTRLTVT.

The J gene is TRBJ1-2, the V gene TRBV29-1; possible D gene TRBD1, 5 bases. V lost 2 bases and J 4 bases, leaving 14 bases between the germline ends. This CDR3 is built from 14 residues. Germline CDR1 and CDR2: SQVTM and ANQGSEA. The DNA of the CDR3 is TGCAGCGTTGAATTGGGCAGGGAACCCTATGGCTACACCTTC. Translated, it gives CSVELGREPYGYTF.

This chain connects TRBV30 to TRBJ1-5; TRBD1 might be the D (6 bases). Germline CDR1 is GTSNPN and CDR2 is SVGIG (reference sequence). The CDR3 spans 14 residues. Trimming pared 4 bases from V and 0 bases from J, leaving 10 bases between. In DNA, the CDR3 is TGTGCCTGGAATAGGGGACATAGCAATCAGCCCCAGCATTTT. As protein: CAWNRGHSNQPQHF.

The rearrangement joins TRBV2 to TRBJ2-5; D may be TRBD2 (6 bases). Trimming took off 4 bases at V and 3 bases at J, with 9 bases between the two ends. Germline V gene lookup returns CDR1 SNHLY and CDR2 FYNNEI. The CDR3 spans 13 residues. CDR3: CASSVGGKETQYF. Written as DNA, the CDR3 is TGTGCCAGCAGTGTTGGGGGGAAAGAGACCCAGTACTTC. Supplemented by reference TRBV2 and TRBJ2-5, the full variable domain reads EPEVTQTPSHQVTQMGQEVILRCVPISNHLYFYWYRQILGQKVEFLVSFYNNEISEKSEIFDDQFSVERPDGSNFTLKIRSTKLEDSAMYFCASSVGGKETQYFGPGTRLLVL.